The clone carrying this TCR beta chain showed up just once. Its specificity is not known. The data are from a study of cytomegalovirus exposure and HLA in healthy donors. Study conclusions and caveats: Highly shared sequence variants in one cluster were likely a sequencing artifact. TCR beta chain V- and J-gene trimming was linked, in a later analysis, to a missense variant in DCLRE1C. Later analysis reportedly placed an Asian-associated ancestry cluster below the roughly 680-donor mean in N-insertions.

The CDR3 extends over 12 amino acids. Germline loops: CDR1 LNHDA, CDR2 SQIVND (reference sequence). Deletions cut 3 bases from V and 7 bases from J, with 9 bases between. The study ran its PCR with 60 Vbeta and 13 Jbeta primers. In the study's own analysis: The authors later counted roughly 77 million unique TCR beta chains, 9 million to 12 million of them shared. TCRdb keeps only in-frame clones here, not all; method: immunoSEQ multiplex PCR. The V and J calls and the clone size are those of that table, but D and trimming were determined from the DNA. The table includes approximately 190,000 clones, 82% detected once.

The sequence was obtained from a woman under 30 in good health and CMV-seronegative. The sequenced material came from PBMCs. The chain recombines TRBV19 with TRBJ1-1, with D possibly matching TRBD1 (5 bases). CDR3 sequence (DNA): TGTGCCAGTAGTATTGGGGGACTTGAAGCTTTCTTT. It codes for CASSIGGLEAFF.